This paragraph reports one T cell receptor (beta chain). The clone's antigen remains unknown. Base-call qualities are not available, and no considerably larger clone is one nucleotide away. The data derive from a study of follicular helper T cells after annual influenza vaccination (dated 2017 in TCRdb). Regarding the complete study: After each seasonal influenza vaccination, blood was collected on days 0, 7 and 28. Samples from 2013-2014 were cryopreserved, whereas samples from 2015 were processed immediately after collection. Multi-year samples were obtained from roughly 6 subjects, with two vaccination seasons covered for four subjects and three seasons covered for two subjects. One week after vaccination, a second recruited cohort of approximately 11 subjects (Table S1) displayed a similar ICOS+CD38+ cTfh response. Some subjects were followed across successive annual vaccinations spanning the 2013-2014, 2014-2015 and 2015-2016 seasons to study recall of cTfh clones. Results the study describes overall, beyond this receptor: Because only 10-20% of the analyzed cells gave productive TCRB sequences, there was no way to sample rare clonotypes. Day 7 ICOS+CD38+ clones were most often found later in ICOS-CD38- cTfh, suggesting that subset may serve as a memory reservoir. With successive annual vaccinations, a recurrent oligoclonal ICOS+CD38+ cTfh response was recalled, and this response contained tetramer and AIM influenza-specific clonotypes. ICOS+CD38+ cTfh clonality correlated with the frequency of that population, and its change correlated with the change in circulating plasmablast frequency.

V is shortened by 4 bases, J by 6 bases, and the region joining them spans 6 bases. Measured from the cysteine to the phenylalanine, the CDR3 is 11 residues long. Kept here is only the CDR3 DNA, which spans 33 bases and is read in frame from base 1. CDR1 MGHDK and CDR2 SYGVNS were looked up in the germline V gene. Libraries came from the immunoSEQ multiplex PCR assay. Adaptive Biotechnologies handled the TCRB amplification, library preparation, sequencing and preliminary bioinformatics at Survey level resolution. TCRB sequencing used multiplex PCR amplification of genomic DNA from sorted cTfh populations. The authors' analysis ran thus. Clonality was calculated in R as 1 minus normalized Shannon entropy, and the Gini index was computed with the R package ineq. The overlap score was defined as the summed counts of shared sequences divided by the total counts of all sequences in both compared samples. Significance of shared clonotypes was assessed by Fisher's exact test, with a theoretical repertoire of 10^7 TCRB sequences assumed. The immuneACCESS repertoire file appears here via TCRdb, limited to in-frame rearrangements. These files lack a portion of the clones; in checked studies, under half of the deficit traces to unresolved V genes, and the cause of the others is not known. For V, J and clone size, that table is used; D and trimming come from the DNA. This sample has several thousand clones in its table, and around 80% of those were observed once. The ten largest clones add up to about 3.8% of the sample.

The time point label here, explained by the study, means: 2014-2015 season, 7 days after vaccination. Seasonal inactivated influenza vaccine (Fluvarix) was administered to adults, and sorted blood CD4 subsets were tracked by TCRB sequencing before and after vaccination. To be eligible, subjects had to live in the community and must not have received influenza vaccine in the previous 6 months. Influenza vaccine contraindications, substance abuse, HIV/AIDS, active malignancy, immunomodulatory medication and active illness such as respiratory infection were included among the exclusion criteria. Between about 40 and 100 mL of blood was sampled per time point. Non-naive CD4+CXCR5+PD-1+ cells were defined as circulating Tfh and were sorted into two fractions, ICOS+CD38+ and ICOS-CD38-. Ficoll-Paque PLUS or SepMate separation was used to isolate PBMC. Before DNA extraction, cell subsets were sorted from PBMC on a BD FACS Aria.

This clonotype was obtained from an adult who received the influenza vaccine. The sample in question was CXCR5+ CD38- circulating T follicular helper cells from blood, obtained 7 days after influenza vaccination. This specimen's cell subset or site label, interpreted: circulating Tfh, non-naive CD4+CXCR5+PD-1+ (ICOS+CD38+ or ICOS-CD38-). The V and J segments used are TRBV25-1 and TRBJ1-1; the D gene cannot be resolved reliably. The nucleotide sequence is TGTGCCAGCAGTGGGTTTGCTGAAGCTTTCTTT. It is translated as CASSGFAEAFF. Beyond the CDR3, the reference TRBV25-1 and TRBJ1-1 genes provide the residues; the full variable domain reads: EADIYQTPRYLVIGTGKKITLECSQTMGHDKMYWYQQDPGMELHLIHYSYGVNSTEKGDLSSESTVSRIRTEHFPLTLESARPSHTSQYLCASSGFAEAFFGQGTRLTVV.